Following are 18 T cell receptor beta chains from one sample sequenced in a study of T cell repertoires in cytomegalovirus infection. TCRdb redid the calling of the reads with MiXCR, one entry per CDR3 protein. Of fewer than 1,000,000 distinct CDR3 sequences in the sample, 31% were seen once. Their antigens are not known. Sample: cultured CD8+ T cells from PBMCs, taken from culture after CMV antigen stimulation. All receptors derive from a human donor in good health (CMV status not recorded). Some clones in this sample may be carry-over from other donors' samples.

The chain recombines TRBV6-2 or TRBV6-3 with TRBJ2-7, with 7 bases lining up with TRBD2. J was trimmed by 1 base and V by 5 bases; bases with no gene match: 5. CDR1 MNHEY and CDR2 SVGEGT come from the germline V gene. The CDR3 covers 14 residues. Here the CDR3 DNA reads TGTGCCAGCAGTGATGCTAGCGGATCCTACGAGCAGTACGTC. It specifies CASSDASGSYEQYV.

There are many counts of this clonotype. V and J are TRBV7-2 and TRBJ1-5, with D unclear. The V end was cut by 4 bases, the J end by 3 bases, with 13 bases between. The CDR3 has 15 amino acids. The germline gives CDR1 SGHTA, CDR2 FQGNSA. Here the CDR3 DNA reads TGTGCCAGCAGCTCATCCGACTCAATCAATCAGCCCCAGCATTTT. Amino acid sequence: CASSSSDSINQPQHF.

This clonotype was picked up many times. The chain recombines TRBV7-6 with TRBJ1-2; 12 bases line up with TRBD1. After removal of 5 bases from V and 8 bases from J, the junction contained 6 bases not matched to a gene. This CDR3 has 14 amino acids. From germline, CDR1 is SGHVS and CDR2 FNYEAQ. The CDR3 region has the DNA TGTGCCAGCAGCCCCGGGACAGGGGGCTGGGGCTACACCTTC. Its protein is CASSPGTGGWGYTF. Based on the CDR3 plus reference TRBV7-6 and TRBJ1-2, the full variable domain is GAGVSQSPRYKVTKRGQDVALRCDPISGHVSLYWYRQALGQGPEFLTYFNYEAQQDKSGLPNDRFSAERPEGSISTLTIQRTEQRDSAMYRCASSPGTGGWGYTFGSGTRLTVV.

This clonotype was detected a few times. CDR3: CAISRGLYGYTF. The CDR3 nucleotides read TGTGCCATATCGAGGGGGTTGTATGGCTACACCTTC. The chain links TRBV7-2 to TRBJ1-2; a possible D gene is TRBD1 (6 bases). Germline V gene sequence: CDR1 SGHTA, CDR2 FQGNSA. Deletions cut 10 bases from V and 5 bases from J, with 14 bases between. The CDR3 consists of 12 residues. Based on the CDR3 plus reference TRBV7-2 and TRBJ1-2, the full variable domain is GAGVSQSPSNKVTEKGKDVELRCDPISGHTALYWYRQSLGQGLEFLIYFQGNSAPDKSGLPSDRFSAERTGGSVSTLTIQRTQQEDSAVYLCAISRGLYGYTFGSGTRLTVV.

The J gene is TRBJ2-3, the V gene TRBV12-3 or TRBV12-4; D unresolved. V lost 2 bases to trimming and J lost 0 bases, with 21 bases between them. The CDR3 length is 19 residues. The CDR3 reads CASSLSHRESVVSTDTQYF. In DNA, the CDR3 is TGTGCCAGCAGTTTAAGCCACCGCGAGTCGGTGGTGAGCACAGATACGCAGTATTTT.

The chain recombines TRBV20-1 with TRBJ2-7; 13 bases match TRBD2. The V segment lost 5 bases and the J segment 3 bases; nucleotides outside the gene matches: 4. CDR1 and CDR2 from the germline V gene are DFQATT and SNEGSKA (reference sequence). CDR3 length: 14 residues. The CDR3 is CSAPGLAGFYEQYF. DNA for the CDR3: TGCAGTGCTCCGGGACTAGCGGGGTTCTACGAGCAGTACTTC.

A few counts support this clonotype. The J gene is TRBJ2-3, the V gene TRBV6-1; 9 bases fit TRBD2. This CDR3 has 17 amino acids. Germline V gives CDR1 MNHNS, CDR2 SASEGT. V dropped 2 bases and J dropped 4; count of bases not matched to a gene: 10. CDR3 DNA: TGTGCCAGCAGTGAATGGGCGGGGGGGCCTACGGCAGATACGCAGTATTTT. It encodes CASSEWAGGPTADTQYF.

J is TRBJ2-4 and V is TRBV12-3 or TRBV12-4; TRBD1 matches at 10 bases. The V and J ends lost 7 bases and 10 bases, in that order; junction bases with no gene match: 10. This CDR3 spans 14 amino acids. The DNA of the CDR3 is TGTGCCAGCACCCTCGGGGGGACAGGGGATATTCAGTACTTC. As protein: CASTLGGTGDIQYF.

Here the CDR3 reads CASSYEGNYYGYTF. The CDR3 coding sequence is TGTGCCAGCAGTTACGAAGGGAACTACTATGGCTACACCTTC. V is TRBV6-6 and J is TRBJ1-2; no firm D call. V lost 2 bases to trimming and J lost 3 bases, with 10 bases between them. This CDR3 contains 14 residues. Germline lookup yields CDR1 MNHNY and CDR2 SVGAGI (reference sequence).

The chain recombines TRBV11-2 with TRBJ2-1; TRBD1 matches at 9 bases. The CDR3 extends over 15 amino acids. Germline values: CDR1 SGHAT, CDR2 FQNNGV. The V segment lost 5 bases and the J segment 8 bases; nucleotides outside the gene matches: 10. CDR3 region: CASSLAGRDRDEQFF. In DNA form, the CDR3 reads TGTGCCAGCAGCCTAGCTGGCAGGGACAGGGATGAGCAGTTCTTC. Complete variable domain (other parts from reference TRBV11-2 and TRBJ2-1): EAGVAQSPRYKIIEKRQSVAFWCNPISGHATLYWYQQILGQGPKLLIQFQNNGVVDDSQLPKDRFSAERLKGVDSTLKIQPAKLEDSAVYLCASSLAGRDRDEQFFGPGTRLTVL.

The chain carries TRBV7-8 and TRBJ2-1, with 7 bases lining up with TRBD2. Germline V gives CDR1 SGHVS, CDR2 FQNEAQ. V lost 5 bases to trimming and J lost 0 bases; unmatched junction nucleotides: 7. The CDR3 spans 16 residues. The CDR3 spells CASSEDWGGSYNEQFF. DNA of the CDR3: TGTGCCAGCAGCGAAGACTGGGGGGGCTCCTACAATGAGCAGTTCTTC.

There are many counts of this clonotype. The rearrangement uses TRBV7-2 and TRBJ1-4, with 8 bases lining up with TRBD1. The CDR3 has 14 amino acids. Germline loops: CDR1 SGHTA, CDR2 FQGNSA. Losses at the gene ends were 5 bases for V and 4 bases for J; bases not matched to a gene: 3. As DNA, the CDR3 is TGTGCCAGCAGCCCGGGACAGGATAATGAAAAACTGTTTTTT. Its protein is CASSPGQDNEKLFF.

The genes are TRBV7-9 and TRBJ1-2, with TRBD1 as a possible D gene (6 bases). Germline CDR1 is SEHNR and CDR2 is FQNEAQ (reference sequence). CDR3 size: 16 residues. The V end lost 7 bases, the J end lost 8 bases, and 26 bases lay between the germline ends. The CDR3 nucleotides read TGTGCCAGCAACTCTACCGCAGGGGTTGGCTGGAGGGGCTACACCTTC. Residues: CASNSTAGVGWRGYTF.

This clonotype was found a few times. The chain couples TRBV7-8 to TRBJ2-1, with 9 bases aligning to TRBD1. The germline gives CDR1 SGHVS, CDR2 FQNEAQ. The CDR3 loop spans 13 amino acids. After removal of 6 bases from V and 9 bases from J, the junction contained 6 bases not matched to a gene. CDR3 sequence (DNA): TGTGCCAGCAGGCGACAGGGGGAGGCTGAGCAGTTCTTC. Protein product: CASRRQGEAEQFF.

This clonotype has only a few counts. The CDR3 here is CASSQGWVGPDTDTQYF. The CDR3 region has the DNA TGCGCCAGCAGCCAAGGTTGGGTCGGGCCAGACACAGATACGCAGTATTTT. The rearrangement uses TRBV4-1 and TRBJ2-3; D is undetermined. The CDR3 is made up of 17 amino acids. Looked up from germline, CDR1 is MGHRA and CDR2 is YSYEKL. V was pared by 1 base and J by 2 bases, with 16 bases between.

The chain couples TRBV6-1 to TRBJ2-3, with 13 bases identical to TRBD2. The CDR3 consists of 14 residues. Germline trimming cut 8 bases from V and 2 bases from J; bases unmatched to any gene: 1. Germline V gene lookup returns CDR1 MNHNS and CDR2 SASEGT. The CDR3, as DNA: TGTGCCAGCGGACTAGCGGGGGTCACAGATACGCAGTATTTT. It specifies CASGLAGVTDTQYF.

This clonotype was detected only a few times. The chain's CDR3 is CASSLEVGRSSYNEQFF. In DNA, the CDR3 is TGTGCCAGCAGCTTAGAGGTGGGGAGGAGCTCCTACAATGAGCAGTTCTTC. V usage is TRBV7-9 and J usage is TRBJ2-1; TRBD2 is a possible D gene (6 bases). CDR1 and CDR2 (germline): SEHNR, FQNEAQ (reference sequence). The CDR3 loop spans 17 amino acids. V lost 1 base and J 0 bases, leaving 13 bases between the germline ends.

The chain recombines TRBV7-8 with TRBJ1-1; unclear D gene. CDR1 SGHVS and CDR2 FQNEAQ come from the germline V gene. CDR3 size: 13 residues. V shed 5 bases and J shed 4 bases, with 11 bases lying between them. In DNA, the CDR3 is TGTGCCAGCAGCCGCAGGTCGGTCACTGAAGCTTTCTTT. Amino acid sequence: CASSRRSVTEAFF.